These T cell receptor beta chains were read from a single sample in a study of vaccination and CD4 T cells after COVID-19. TCRdb analysed the PCR reads with MiXCR anew, one entry per CDR3 protein. This table holds 15,000 to 25,000 distinct CDR3 sequences, just over 60% found once. Their antigens remain unidentified. The specimen sequenced was CD4+ T cells from blood, cultured in vitro. The receptors were gathered from a human donor who had recovered from COVID-19. The CDR3 runs from the conserved cysteine through the conserved F or W. Each record gives: J gene, D gene, clone size, V gene, CDR3 DNA, CDR3 protein. The D gene is left open where the match is weak. Size is omitted from some rows. Given values are once, few, many or a class for expanded clones.

TRBJ2-5,TRBD2,.,TRBV2,TGTGCCAGCAGTCCCAATCTACTAGCGGGAGACCCCCCGGAGACCCAGTACTTC,CASSPNLLAGDPPETQYF
TRBJ1-5,.,.,TRBV28,TGTGCCAGCAGTGACTCTTGGAGGAATCAGCCCCAGCATTTT,CASSDSWRNQPQHF
TRBJ1-4,TRBD1,few,TRBV2,TGTGCCAGCAGTGAGTGGGGACAGGGAAGGCCTCCGCGTTTT,CASSEWGQGRPPRF
TRBJ1-2,.,.,TRBV29-1,TGCAGCGTTGTTGGGGGGATATCTGGCTACACCTTC,CSVVGGISGYTF
TRBJ1-5,.,few,TRBV6-5,TGTGCCAGCAGTTACTCCGGGCAAAATCAGCCCCAGCATTTT,CASSYSGQNQPQHF
TRBJ1-2,TRBD1,medium-sized,TRBV19,TGTGCCAGTGGGGGGACAGGGGGTGATGGCTACACCTTC,CASGGTGGDGYTF
TRBJ2-7,.,.,TRBV5-1,TGCGCCAGCAGCCTGACCGGGACGGCCTCCTACGAGCAGTACTTC,CASSLTGTASYEQYF
TRBJ1-2,.,.,TRBV12-3/TRBV12-4,TGTGCCAGCAGCCTCCAGGGGCATAGAGGCTACACCTTC,CASSLQGHRGYTF
TRBJ1-5,.,.,TRBV20-1,TGCAGTGCTAGAGACAGGCAGGGACAGCCCCAGCATTTT,CSARDRQGQPQHF
TRBJ2-2,.,few,TRBV20-1,TGCAGTGCTAGACGGTCATCGGGGGAGCTGTTTTTT,CSARRSSGELFF
TRBJ1-2,.,.,TRBV4-3,TGCGCCAGCAGCCAGCAAATGGGTCCGTACCCTAACTATGGCTACACCTTC,CASSQQMGPYPNYGYTF
TRBJ1-5,.,.,TRBV6-1,TGTGCCAGCAGTAGGGATCAGGGAACGGGGCAGCCCCAGCATTTT,CASSRDQGTGQPQHF
TRBJ1-2,.,.,TRBV7-6,.,CASTNQTSMYLCASSLRGSYGYTF
TRBJ1-5,.,few,TRBV30,TGTGCCTGGAGTATAGGGGGATACCAGCCCCAGCATTTT,CAWSIGGYQPQHF
TRBJ1-5,.,.,TRBV5-5,TGTGCCAGCAGCATACAGGGTTCTGGCAATCAGCCCCAGCATTTT,CASSIQGSGNQPQHF
TRBJ2-2,TRBD2,.,TRBV30,TGTGCCTGGAGTGTGGGACTAGCGGGTTGGGTCACCGGGGAGCTGTTTTTT,CAWSVGLAGWVTGELFF
TRBJ2-6,TRBD2,.,TRBV2,TGTGCCAGCAAGCGGGGGCTTGGGGCCAACGTCCTGACTTTC,CASKRGLGANVLTF
TRBJ1-1,.,.,TRBV10-2,TGCGCCAGCAGTGCAAGCTGGGGGGAAGCTTTCTTT,CASSASWGEAFF
TRBJ1-2,.,.,TRBV2,TGTGCCAGCAGTGTGGGTGGGGGAACCGGCTACACCTTC,CASSVGGGTGYTF
TRBJ1-3,.,.,TRBV3-1,TGTGCCAGCAGCCAAACATTGGACGCTGGAAACACCATATATTTT,CASSQTLDAGNTIYF
TRBJ1-5,.,few,TRBV6-5,TGTGCCAGCAGTTCCATCCCGGGGTATGGCAATCAGCCCCAGCATTTT,CASSSIPGYGNQPQHF
TRBJ1-5,.,.,TRBV7-8,TGTGCCAGCAGCTTAGGTCCAGGAAAGCGGCCCCAGCATTTT,CASSLGPGKRPQHF
TRBJ1-3,TRBD1,.,TRBV4-1,TGCGCCAGCAGCCGCCACGACAGGGAGGCCTCTGGAAACACCATATATTTT,CASSRHDREASGNTIYF
TRBJ1-2,.,.,TRBV7-2,TGTGCCAGCAGCTTAGGGGTGGGGCACTACTATGGCTACACCTTC,CASSLGVGHYYGYTF
TRBJ1-1,.,.,TRBV7-9,TGTGCCAGCAGCCATAGTGAGGTAGCTTTCTTT,CASSHSEVAFF
TRBJ2-5,.,.,TRBV20-1,TGCAGTGCTAGGACCGATAAAGAGACCCAGTACTTC,CSARTDKETQYF
TRBJ2-7,.,.,TRBV18,TGTGCCAGCTCGCCCATGCCCCATCGGGACAAGAGTGACTACGAGCAGTACTTC,CASSPMPHRDKSDYEQYF
TRBJ2-1,TRBD2,.,TRBV11-2,TGTGCCAGCAGCTTCCTCTCTAGCGGGAGATCGGATGAGCAGTTCTTC,CASSFLSSGRSDEQFF
TRBJ2-7,.,.,TRBV4-1,TGCGCCAGCAGCCCCTCTCAGGGGAGCTCCTACGAGCAGTACTTC,CASSPSQGSSYEQYF
TRBJ1-2,TRBD1,.,TRBV10-3,TGTGCCATCAGTGAGACCCAGGGGGCTTCTGGCTACACCTTC,CAISETQGASGYTF
TRBJ2-1,.,.,TRBV7-3,TGTGCCAGCAGCTTATTGCGGAAAACGGTGAGCTCCTACAATGAGCAGTTCTTC,CASSLLRKTVSSYNEQFF
TRBJ1-2,TRBD1,.,TRBV6-5,TGTGCCAGCAGTTCATGGACAGGGCAAGGCTACACCTTC,CASSSWTGQGYTF
TRBJ2-3,.,.,TRBV7-9,TGTGCCAGCAGAAGCTCGGGACTGAGCGGGCGACCTAGCACAGATACGCAGTATTTT,CASRSSGLSGRPSTDTQYF
TRBJ2-2,TRBD1,few,TRBV6-5,TGTGCCAGCAGTTCCGGGACAGGCCTGAACACCGGGGAGCTGTTTTTT,CASSSGTGLNTGELFF
TRBJ2-7,.,.,TRBV6-2/TRBV6-3,TGTGCCAGCAGTTGGAATACAGGATTCGAGCAGTACTTC,CASSWNTGFEQYF
TRBJ1-1,TRBD1,.,TRBV19,TGTGCCAGTAGTACCGGGACAGCGTCCACTGAAGCTTTCTTT,CASSTGTASTEAFF
TRBJ1-5,.,few,TRBV7-3,TGTGCCAGCAGCTTAATGATCTCCAGGGAGGGAAATCAGCCCCAGCATTTT,CASSLMISREGNQPQHF
TRBJ1-4,.,.,TRBV20-1,TGCAGTGCTAGTGCCGCAACTAATGAAAAACTGTTTTTT,CSASAATNEKLFF
TRBJ2-7,TRBD2,few,TRBV6-1,TGTGCCAGCACCCCAGATAGCGGGAGGGCCTACGAGCAGTACTTC,CASTPDSGRAYEQYF
TRBJ1-1,.,.,TRBV6-1,TGTGCCAGCAGTGAACCGCCCGGGAAGGCTTTCTTT,CASSEPPGKAFF
TRBJ1-5,TRBD1,.,TRBV4-2,TGTGCCAGCAGCCAAGAGGGGACAGGGGAACAGCCCCAGCATTTT,CASSQEGTGEQPQHF
TRBJ2-5,.,.,TRBV6-1,TGTGCCAGCAGCCCCTGGGCACCCTCCGATAGAGAGACCCAGTACTTC,CASSPWAPSDRETQYF
TRBJ2-3,TRBD2,.,TRBV7-7,TGTGCCAGCAGCCCCGGACTAGCGGGGCCCACAGATACGCAGTATTTT,CASSPGLAGPTDTQYF
TRBJ1-2,.,.,TRBV27,TGTGCCAGCAGAGAAAGCCTGACTACCTATGGCTACACCTTC,CASRESLTTYGYTF
TRBJ2-6,.,few,TRBV10-1,TGCGCCAGCAGTGGATTAGGAGGTCAGGGAGGAAGAGGGGCCAACGTCCTGACTTTC,CASSGLGGQGGRGANVLTF
TRBJ2-7,.,.,TRBV5-1,TGCGCCAGCAGCTTGGGGGCCAGAGGGGGATACGAGCAGTACTTC,CASSLGARGGYEQYF
TRBJ1-2,.,.,TRBV28,TGTGCCAGCAGTTCCGCAACAGGGAGGGGGGACTATGGCTACACCTTC,CASSSATGRGDYGYTF
TRBJ1-2,.,.,TRBV19,TGTGCCAGTAATGGACAGTACTATGGCTACACCTTC,CASNGQYYGYTF
TRBJ2-5,.,few,TRBV7-7,TGTGCCAGCAGCTGGGACATAAAAGAGACCCAGTACTTC,CASSWDIKETQYF
TRBJ2-2,TRBD1,few,TRBV10-1,TGCGCCAGCAGTGACTGGAGGCCAGGGGGTAGCACCGGGGAGCTGTTTTTT,CASSDWRPGGSTGELFF
TRBJ1-1,.,.,TRBV20-1,TGCAGTGCTAGAGATCCAGGGAACACTGAAGCTTTCTTT,CSARDPGNTEAFF
TRBJ2-5,TRBD2,.,TRBV20-1,TGCAGTGCTAGAGGGGCTAGCGGGTTTCAAGAGACCCAGTACTTC,CSARGASGFQETQYF
TRBJ1-1,.,.,TRBV20-1,TGCAGTGCCCCAAATACGGGCACTGAAGCTTTCTTT,CSAPNTGTEAFF
TRBJ2-5,TRBD1,.,TRBV6-2/TRBV6-3,TGTGCCAGCAGTTACGGGACAGGACCCCAAGAGACCCAGTACTTC,CASSYGTGPQETQYF
TRBJ2-2,.,.,TRBV2,TGTGCCAGCAGTGAAAACCGGATTCACACCGGGGAGCTGTTTTTT,CASSENRIHTGELFF
TRBJ1-5,.,few,TRBV6-1,TGTGCCAGCAGTGACAGGGATCAACAACAGCCCCAGCATTTT,CASSDRDQQQPQHF
TRBJ1-6,TRBD1,.,TRBV5-3,TGTGCCAGAAGCAGACAGGGGGCAAAAAACTTCTCCTATAATTCACCCCTCCACTTT,CARSRQGAKNFSYNSPLHF
TRBJ2-1,TRBD2,.,TRBV6-2/TRBV6-3,TGTGCCAGCAGTTCTTACGGGAGGGACAATGAGCAGTTCTTC,CASSSYGRDNEQFF
TRBJ2-1,.,.,TRBV3-1,TGTGCCAGCAGCCAAGTTCGAGCCAATGAGCAGTTCTTC,CASSQVRANEQFF
TRBJ2-5,.,once,TRBV27,TGTGCCAGCAGTTTATTAGGAGCGGGCCAAGAGACCCAGTACTTC,CASSLLGAGQETQYF